The T cell receptor beta chain described here comes from a study of cytomegalovirus exposure and HLA in healthy donors. Across the study: About 82 million unique TCRs from HLA-typed donors were held in an early release of data.

The CDR3 runs 16 residues. Germline lookup yields CDR1 SGHTA and CDR2 FQGNSA. The V and J ends lost 5 bases and 4 bases respectively, with 21 bases between them. The study ran its PCR with 60 Vbeta and 13 Jbeta primers. Data came from immunoSEQ multiplex PCR; TCRdb stores just in-frame clones and leaves some out. The repertoire holds roughly 110,000 clones, with less than 80% as singletons. This sequence was found in a woman aged 40 to 50 in good health and CMV-seropositive. The chain has TRBV7-2 and TRBJ2-7, with a possible D match to TRBD2 (6 bases). Source material: PBMCs. CDR3: CASSPRLGGGAYEQYF. The CDR3 DNA follows: TGTGCCAGCAGCCCCCGTTTGGGTGGAGGGGCATACGAGCAGTACTTC.